Listed below are T cell receptor beta chains from one sample, sequenced in a study of regulatory T cells in long-lasting Graves disease. TCRdb re-called the multiplex PCR reads through MiXCR, storing one row per CDR3 protein. Among about 220,000 distinct CDR3 sequences listed, approximately 19% were seen once. These data were also reused for a study on T cells in Graves' hyperthyroidism and ophthalmopathy.

Source: peripheral blood mononuclear cells (PBMCs), taken at new diagnosis, from a patient treated with antithyroid drugs. The receptors derive from a woman in her twenties or thirties with Graves disease. CDR3s include the opening cysteine and the closing phenylalanine or tryptophan. A D gene is named only where the DNA matches it firmly. Only some rows state a clone size, as once, few, many or a class for expanded clones.

cdr3_nt: TGTGCCAGCAGAGAAAAAAGCGGACGCACAGATACGCAGTATTTT
cdr3_aa: CASREKSGRTDTQYF
j_call: TRBJ2-3
d_call: .
cdr3_length: 15
clone_size: many
v_call: TRBV27

cdr3_nt: TGTGCCAGCAGGTTACTAGCTCTAGCTGAGCAGTTCTTC
cdr3_aa: CASRLLALAEQFF
j_call: TRBJ2-1
d_call: .
cdr3_length: 13
clone_size: many
v_call: TRBV7-2

cdr3_nt: TGTGCCAGTAGTTATACCCAACCTAGCAATGAGCAGTTCTTC
cdr3_aa: CASSYTQPSNEQFF
j_call: TRBJ2-1
d_call: .
cdr3_length: 14
clone_size: many
v_call: TRBV19

cdr3_nt: TGTGCCAGCAGGGGGGCCCTCCAAGGGACCGGGGAGCTGTTTTTT
cdr3_aa: CASRGALQGTGELFF
j_call: TRBJ2-2
d_call: .
cdr3_length: 15
clone_size: few
v_call: TRBV6-1

cdr3_nt: TGTGCCAGCAGCCAAGAACAAGTAGGGGGAGCTCAGCCCCAGCATTTT
cdr3_aa: CASSQEQVGGAQPQHF
j_call: TRBJ1-5
d_call: .
cdr3_length: 16
clone_size: many
v_call: TRBV4-2

cdr3_nt: TGTGCCAGCAGGTCCGGGACAGGGGGCCGGTCACCCCTCCACTTT
cdr3_aa: CASRSGTGGRSPLHF
j_call: TRBJ1-6
d_call: TRBD1
cdr3_length: 15
clone_size: many
v_call: TRBV6-1

cdr3_nt: TGTGCCAGCAGTTTTCTGGGTAATCAGCCCCAGCATTTT
cdr3_aa: CASSFLGNQPQHF
j_call: TRBJ1-5
d_call: .
cdr3_length: 13
clone_size: many
v_call: TRBV12-3/TRBV12-4

cdr3_nt: TGTGCCAGCCGAGGGGGAGACGAGCAGTACTTC
cdr3_aa: CASRGGDEQYF
j_call: TRBJ2-7
d_call: .
cdr3_length: 11
clone_size: many
v_call: TRBV18

cdr3_nt: TGTGCCAGCAGTGAATTCGGCCAGGACTATGGCTACACCTTC
cdr3_aa: CASSEFGQDYGYTF
j_call: TRBJ1-2
d_call: .
cdr3_length: 14
clone_size: few
v_call: TRBV6-1

cdr3_nt: TGTGCCAGCAGTTACTCGTCGTCTTACGCGGGGCCCATAGATACGCAGTATTTT
cdr3_aa: CASSYSSSYAGPIDTQYF
j_call: TRBJ2-3
d_call: .
cdr3_length: 18
clone_size: .
v_call: TRBV6-2/TRBV6-3

cdr3_nt: TGTGCCAGCAGCCGCGCGGTCGCAGGAGCCGCCGCAACTAATGAAAAACTGTTTTTT
cdr3_aa: CASSRAVAGAAATNEKLFF
j_call: TRBJ1-4
d_call: .
cdr3_length: 19
clone_size: many
v_call: TRBV12-3/TRBV12-4

cdr3_nt: TGTGCCAGCAGCCCAGGAGTGGGCGCCCGGGCGGGCACAGATACGCAGTATTTT
cdr3_aa: CASSPGVGARAGTDTQYF
j_call: TRBJ2-3
d_call: .
cdr3_length: 18
clone_size: many
v_call: TRBV11-2

cdr3_nt: TGTGCCAGCAATTGGGCCGGACAGGGTAACGAGCAGTACTTC
cdr3_aa: CASNWAGQGNEQYF
j_call: TRBJ2-7
d_call: TRBD1
cdr3_length: 14
clone_size: many
v_call: TRBV6-1

cdr3_nt: TGTGCCAGCAGGGCGGGAGACTACTCCACAGATACGCAGTATTTT
cdr3_aa: CASRAGDYSTDTQYF
j_call: TRBJ2-3
d_call: TRBD2
cdr3_length: 15
clone_size: many
v_call: TRBV2

cdr3_nt: TGTGCCAGCAGCTTAGCGGGGTTTAACTACGAGCAGTACTTC
cdr3_aa: CASSLAGFNYEQYF
j_call: TRBJ2-7
d_call: .
cdr3_length: 14
clone_size: .
v_call: TRBV11-1

cdr3_nt: TGTGCCTCCAGAGAGGGCAGTTGGAGCACAGATACGCAGTATTTT
cdr3_aa: CASREGSWSTDTQYF
j_call: TRBJ2-3
d_call: .
cdr3_length: 15
clone_size: few
v_call: TRBV27

cdr3_nt: TGTGCCTGGAATGTAGGGAGTAACTATGGCTACACCTTC
cdr3_aa: CAWNVGSNYGYTF
j_call: TRBJ1-2
d_call: .
cdr3_length: 13
clone_size: many
v_call: TRBV30

cdr3_nt: TGTGCCATCAGTGAGTCGACGGCAGGGGAGTGGCAGTACTTC
cdr3_aa: CAISESTAGEWQYF
j_call: TRBJ2-7
d_call: .
cdr3_length: 14
clone_size: .
v_call: TRBV10-3

cdr3_nt: TGTGCCAGCAGCTGGGCAGGACCGCAGACTGAAGCTTTCTTT
cdr3_aa: CASSWAGPQTEAFF
j_call: TRBJ1-1
d_call: .
cdr3_length: 14
clone_size: many
v_call: TRBV5-6

cdr3_nt: TGCGCCAGCAGCTTGGCCAACGGCCTACAAGAGACCCAGTACTTC
cdr3_aa: CASSLANGLQETQYF
j_call: TRBJ2-5
d_call: .
cdr3_length: 15
clone_size: many
v_call: TRBV5-1

cdr3_nt: TGTGCCAGCAAGGGATACAGGGGGATTGGGGACTACGAGCAGTACTTC
cdr3_aa: CASKGYRGIGDYEQYF
j_call: TRBJ2-7
d_call: TRBD1
cdr3_length: 16
clone_size: many
v_call: TRBV28

cdr3_nt: TGTGCCAGCAGCTTTCAGACCTACGAGCAGTACTTC
cdr3_aa: CASSFQTYEQYF
j_call: TRBJ2-7
d_call: .
cdr3_length: 12
clone_size: few
v_call: TRBV5-6

cdr3_nt: TGTGCCAGCAGCGGACGGGGTCTCAGCTACGAGCAGTACTTC
cdr3_aa: CASSGRGLSYEQYF
j_call: TRBJ2-7
d_call: .
cdr3_length: 14
clone_size: .
v_call: TRBV2

cdr3_nt: TGTGCCAGCAGTCGGACAGGGGAGGTAGGCGGGGAGCTGTTTTTT
cdr3_aa: CASSRTGEVGGELFF
j_call: TRBJ2-2
d_call: TRBD1
cdr3_length: 15
clone_size: many
v_call: TRBV2

cdr3_nt: TGTGCCAGCAGCTTACTTCACGTCGGAACGACTGAAGCTTTCTTT
cdr3_aa: CASSLLHVGTTEAFF
j_call: TRBJ1-1
d_call: .
cdr3_length: 15
clone_size: many
v_call: TRBV7-3

cdr3_nt: TGCGCCAGCAGCCGGGACAGGCTTAATTCACCCCTCCACTTT
cdr3_aa: CASSRDRLNSPLHF
j_call: TRBJ1-6
d_call: TRBD1
cdr3_length: 14
clone_size: many
v_call: TRBV4-1

cdr3_nt: TGCGCCAGCAGCGTCGGACAGGAAAGGTTGGCTAGCGGGAGAGCCTACGAGCAGTACTTC
cdr3_aa: CASSVGQERLASGRAYEQYF
j_call: TRBJ2-7
d_call: TRBD2
cdr3_length: 20
clone_size: few
v_call: TRBV5-1

cdr3_nt: TGTGCCAGCAGCTTAGGCGGCAGTTACTCTGGAAACACCATATATTTT
cdr3_aa: CASSLGGSYSGNTIYF
j_call: TRBJ1-3
d_call: .
cdr3_length: 16
clone_size: few
v_call: TRBV7-9

cdr3_nt: TGCGCCAGCAGTGACGGGACAGGAGCCGGGGAGCTGTTTTTT
cdr3_aa: CASSDGTGAGELFF
j_call: TRBJ2-2
d_call: TRBD1
cdr3_length: 14
clone_size: many
v_call: TRBV10-2

cdr3_nt: TGTGCCAGCAGGGCTGACACCGGCTACAATGAGCAGTTCTTC
cdr3_aa: CASRADTGYNEQFF
j_call: TRBJ2-1
d_call: .
cdr3_length: 14
clone_size: .
v_call: TRBV11-3

cdr3_nt: TGTGCCAGCAGCTTCAGCTACACTGAAGCTTTCTTT
cdr3_aa: CASSFSYTEAFF
j_call: TRBJ1-1
d_call: .
cdr3_length: 12
clone_size: many
v_call: TRBV11-3

cdr3_nt: TGCAGTGCTAGAGCCTCCGGGACAGCCTATGGCTACACCTTC
cdr3_aa: CSARASGTAYGYTF
j_call: TRBJ1-2
d_call: TRBD1
cdr3_length: 14
clone_size: many
v_call: TRBV20-1

cdr3_nt: TGTGCCAGCAGCCGCTTACTTACCGGGACCCAGTACTTC
cdr3_aa: CASSRLLTGTQYF
j_call: TRBJ2-5
d_call: .
cdr3_length: 13
clone_size: many
v_call: TRBV7-2

cdr3_nt: TGTGCCAGCAGCCAAGAGGTAGCGGACTCCTACAATGAGCAGTTCTTC
cdr3_aa: CASSQEVADSYNEQFF
j_call: TRBJ2-1
d_call: .
cdr3_length: 16
clone_size: many
v_call: TRBV3-1

cdr3_nt: TGTGCCAGCAGTTTTTGGGGGACAGGGCAGCCCCAGCATTTT
cdr3_aa: CASSFWGTGQPQHF
j_call: TRBJ1-5
d_call: TRBD1
cdr3_length: 14
clone_size: many
v_call: TRBV27

cdr3_nt: TGTGCCAGCAGTAAGACAGGGGGAGGCGGTCAGCCCCAGCATTTT
cdr3_aa: CASSKTGGGGQPQHF
j_call: TRBJ1-5
d_call: TRBD1
cdr3_length: 15
clone_size: .
v_call: TRBV6-1

cdr3_nt: TGCGCCAGCAGTGAGGGGGGGACAGGGGCCACCGGGGAGCTGTTTTTT
cdr3_aa: CASSEGGTGATGELFF
j_call: TRBJ2-2
d_call: TRBD1
cdr3_length: 16
clone_size: few
v_call: TRBV10-1

cdr3_nt: TGTGCCAGCAGCGAGCTGGACATTTTACATTCCACCTTC
cdr3_aa: CASSELDILHSTF
j_call: TRBJ1-2
d_call: .
cdr3_length: 13
clone_size: many
v_call: TRBV9

cdr3_nt: TGTGCCAGCAATAGCCACAATGAGCAGTTCTTC
cdr3_aa: CASNSHNEQFF
j_call: TRBJ2-1
d_call: .
cdr3_length: 11
clone_size: many
v_call: TRBV6-1

cdr3_nt: TGTGCCAGCAGACCCCCCGGGACAGGGTTTTCCTATGGCTACACCTTC
cdr3_aa: CASRPPGTGFSYGYTF
j_call: TRBJ1-2
d_call: TRBD1
cdr3_length: 16
clone_size: many
v_call: TRBV5-5

cdr3_nt: TGTGCCAGCGTCGGATCCTACGAGCAGTACTTC
cdr3_aa: CASVGSYEQYF
j_call: TRBJ2-7
d_call: .
cdr3_length: 11
clone_size: .
v_call: TRBV28

cdr3_nt: TGTGCCAGCAGTTTATATGCGGGGGCAGATACGCAGTATTTT
cdr3_aa: CASSLYAGADTQYF
j_call: TRBJ2-3
d_call: TRBD2
cdr3_length: 14
clone_size: many
v_call: TRBV27

cdr3_nt: TGTGCCACCAGTGATTTCCTGAAGTATTGGCAGCCCCAGCATTTT
cdr3_aa: CATSDFLKYWQPQHF
j_call: TRBJ1-5
d_call: .
cdr3_length: 15
clone_size: many
v_call: TRBV24-1

cdr3_nt: TGTGCCGTACAGGGGCCAGAGCTGTTTTTT
cdr3_aa: CAVQGPELFF
j_call: TRBJ2-2
d_call: TRBD1
cdr3_length: 10
clone_size: many
v_call: TRBV7-9

cdr3_nt: TGTGCCAGCAGCCAAGTACAGGGGGCAGGTTATGGCTACACCTTC
cdr3_aa: CASSQVQGAGYGYTF
j_call: TRBJ1-2
d_call: TRBD1
cdr3_length: 15
clone_size: .
v_call: TRBV4-2

cdr3_nt: TGTGCCAGCTCGGGGGGAAAACTGTTTTTT
cdr3_aa: CASSGGKLFF
j_call: TRBJ1-4
d_call: .
cdr3_length: 10
clone_size: many
v_call: TRBV2

cdr3_nt: TGTGCCAGCACCCCTCCTATGGGCGGGGAGCTGTTTTTT
cdr3_aa: CASTPPMGGELFF
j_call: TRBJ2-2
d_call: .
cdr3_length: 13
clone_size: many
v_call: TRBV6-1